The 9 T cell receptor beta chains in this list originate from one sample, sequenced in a study of regulatory T cells in long-lasting Graves disease. Both iRepertoire HTBI primers and Arm-PCR of CDR3 regions were used to build the TCR beta libraries. A single record per CDR3 protein comes from TCRdb applying MiXCR to the multiplex PCR reads. The table includes hundreds of thousands of distinct CDR3 sequences, around 15% detected once. The time point denotes: newly diagnosed GD, antithyroid drugs for less than 3 months. RNA from PBMCs was the source of the TCR library. These data also formed part of another study, on T cells in Graves' hyperthyroidism and ophthalmopathy.

This sample comprised peripheral blood mononuclear cells (PBMCs), obtained at new diagnosis, from a patient treated with antithyroid drugs. The receptors here all came from a woman aged 25 to 39 with Graves disease.

There are a few counts of this clonotype. The rearrangement uses TRBV2 and TRBJ2-2; unclear D gene. The length of the CDR3 is 13 residues. Germline CDR1 and CDR2: SNHLY and FYNNEI. V lost 7 bases to trimming and J lost 7 bases, with 13 bases between them. In DNA form, the CDR3 reads TGTGCCAGCACTTTTCATCCCCTCGGGGAGCTGTTTTTT. Translating it yields CASTFHPLGELFF.

This clonotype has more than one count but fewer than ten. The genes are TRBV28 and TRBJ1-3; D is unresolved. V lost 10 bases, J lost 0 bases, and 13 bases lay in between. The CDR3 sequence is 14 residues long. Germline loops: CDR1 MDHEN, CDR2 SYDVKM. CDR3 sequence: CATREFSSGNTIYF. CDR3 sequence (DNA): TGTGCCACAAGAGAATTCAGCTCTGGAAACACCATATATTTT.

The sample holds many counts of this clonotype. The chain has TRBV15 and TRBJ2-7; D gene unclear. This CDR3 region has 16 residues. Looked up from germline, CDR1 is LNHNV and CDR2 is YYDKDF (reference sequence). Trimming stripped 3 bases from V and 1 base from J, with 16 bases between. In DNA, the CDR3 is TGTGCCACCAGCAGGGACCGATCTGGTGGGTCCTACGAGCAGTACTTC. It encodes CATSRDRSGGSYEQYF.

This chain uses TRBV20-1 with TRBJ1-2, with 10 bases fitting TRBD1. The trim removed 5 bases at V and 8 bases at J, leaving 8 bases unmatched. Germline-derived CDR1 and CDR2 are DFQATT and SNEGSKA (reference sequence). The CDR3 sequence is 13 residues long. The chain's CDR3 is CSARSGTGVGYTF. DNA of the CDR3: TGCAGTGCTCGATCCGGGACAGGGGTGGGCTACACCTTC.

This clonotype came up many times. The chain joins TRBV27 to TRBJ2-5; a possible D gene is TRBD1 (6 bases). CDR1 and CDR2 (germline): MNHEY, SMNVEV (reference sequence). This CDR3 is 17 amino acids long. Between the trimmed V and J ends, which lost 5 bases and 4 bases, there was a span of 23 bases. The CDR3 loop reads CASSLRPRGSMGETQYF. Here the CDR3 DNA reads TGTGCCAGCAGTCTGAGGCCAAGGGGGTCAATGGGAGAGACCCAGTACTTC.

Only one count was recorded for this clonotype. The gene calls are TRBV27 and TRBJ2-2; weak D call: TRBD1 (6 bases). This CDR3 region has 18 residues. V was shortened by 3 bases and J by 4 bases, with 21 bases between the two germline ends. Germline values: CDR1 MNHEY, CDR2 SMNVEV (reference sequence). The CDR3 nucleotides read TGTGCCAGCAGTTTGTGGGCAGGGGTTGATTTAGGCACCGGGGAGCTGTTTTTT. Protein sequence: CASSLWAGVDLGTGELFF.

The chain carries TRBV12-3 or TRBV12-4 and TRBJ1-5, with D uncertain. This CDR3 spans 11 amino acids. With 5 bases removed from V and 5 bases from J, the gap between germline ends came to 4 bases. For the CDR3, the DNA is TGTGCCAGCAGTGTATATCAGCCCCAGCATTTT. This gives the protein CASSVYQPQHF.

This clonotype came up many times. The rearrangement joins TRBV28 to TRBJ1-5; 7 bases fit TRBD1. Germline V gives CDR1 MDHEN, CDR2 SYDVKM. The CDR3 runs to 13 residues. The V and J ends lost 7 bases and 4 bases, in that order; junction bases with no gene match: 4. This chain's CDR3 is CASIQGRNQPQHF. The CDR3 region has the DNA TGTGCCAGCATACAGGGGAGGAATCAGCCCCAGCATTTT.

This sequence joins TRBV6-5 and TRBJ1-6; 8 positions agree with TRBD1. Germline-derived CDR1 and CDR2 are MNHEY and SVGAGI. The CDR3 is 14 amino acids. The junction had 1 base not matched to a gene; V was cut back by 1 base and J by 8 bases. This CDR3 reads CASSYWDRYSPLHF. The CDR3 DNA follows: TGTGCCAGCAGTTACTGGGACAGGTATTCACCCCTCCACTTT.